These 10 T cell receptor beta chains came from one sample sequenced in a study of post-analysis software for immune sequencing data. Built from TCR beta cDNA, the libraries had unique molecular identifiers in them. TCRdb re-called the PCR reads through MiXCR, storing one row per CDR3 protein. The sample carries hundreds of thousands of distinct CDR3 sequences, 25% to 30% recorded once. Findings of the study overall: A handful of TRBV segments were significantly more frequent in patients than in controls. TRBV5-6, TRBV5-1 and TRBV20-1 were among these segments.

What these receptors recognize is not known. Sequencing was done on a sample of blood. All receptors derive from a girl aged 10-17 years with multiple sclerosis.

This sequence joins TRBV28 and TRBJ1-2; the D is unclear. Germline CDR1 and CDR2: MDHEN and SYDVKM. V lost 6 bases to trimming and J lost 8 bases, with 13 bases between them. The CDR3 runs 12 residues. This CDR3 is CASRLLTSGYTF. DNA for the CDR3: TGTGCCAGCAGGCTCTTGACTAGCGGCTACACCTTC.

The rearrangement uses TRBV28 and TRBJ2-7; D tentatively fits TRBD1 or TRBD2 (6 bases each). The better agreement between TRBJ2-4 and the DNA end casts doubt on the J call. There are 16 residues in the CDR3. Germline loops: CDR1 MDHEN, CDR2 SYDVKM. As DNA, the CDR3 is TGTGCCAGCAGTTTATATGGGGGGCGCAACCAAAACATTCAGTACTTC. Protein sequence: CASSLYGGRNQNIQYF.

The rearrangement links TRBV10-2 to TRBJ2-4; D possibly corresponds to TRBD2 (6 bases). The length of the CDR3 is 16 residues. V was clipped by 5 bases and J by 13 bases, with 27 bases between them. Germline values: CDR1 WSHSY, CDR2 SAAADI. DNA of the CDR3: TGCGCCAGCAGTTACCGACGCAGGGAGGTATTCTACGGGCAGTACTTC. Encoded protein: CASSYRRREVFYGQYF.

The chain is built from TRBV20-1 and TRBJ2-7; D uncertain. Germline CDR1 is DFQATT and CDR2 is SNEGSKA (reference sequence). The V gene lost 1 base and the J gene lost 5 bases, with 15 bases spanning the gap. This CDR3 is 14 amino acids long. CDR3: CSARVRLTLDEQYF. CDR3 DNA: TGCAGTGCTAGAGTCAGGTTGACTTTGGACGAGCAGTACTTC.

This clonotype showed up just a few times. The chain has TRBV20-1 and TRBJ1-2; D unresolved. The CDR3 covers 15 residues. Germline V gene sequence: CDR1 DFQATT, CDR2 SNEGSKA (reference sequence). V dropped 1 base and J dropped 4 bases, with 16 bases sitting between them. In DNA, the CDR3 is TGCAGTGCTAGAGGAGGTTCAGCGGAGATCTATGGCTACACCTTC. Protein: CSARGGSAEIYGYTF.

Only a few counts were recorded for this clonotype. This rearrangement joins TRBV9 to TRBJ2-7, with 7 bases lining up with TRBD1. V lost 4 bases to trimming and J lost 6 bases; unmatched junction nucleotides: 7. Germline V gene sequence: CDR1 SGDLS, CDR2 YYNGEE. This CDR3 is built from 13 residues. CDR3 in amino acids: CASSTTGFGEQYF. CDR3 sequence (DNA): TGTGCCAGCAGCACGACAGGGTTCGGCGAGCAGTACTTC. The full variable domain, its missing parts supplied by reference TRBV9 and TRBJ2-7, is DSGVTQTPKHLITATGQRVTLRCSPRSGDLSVYWYQQSLDQGLQFLIQYYNGEERAKGNILERFSAQQFPDLHSELNLSSLELGDSALYFCASSTTGFGEQYFGPGTRLTVT.

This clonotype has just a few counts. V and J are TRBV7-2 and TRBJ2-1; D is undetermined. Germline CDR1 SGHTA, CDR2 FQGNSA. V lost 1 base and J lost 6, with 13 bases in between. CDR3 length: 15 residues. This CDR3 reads CASSLVSTAINEQFF. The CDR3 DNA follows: TGTGCCAGCAGCTTAGTCTCTACGGCGATCAATGAGCAGTTCTTC.

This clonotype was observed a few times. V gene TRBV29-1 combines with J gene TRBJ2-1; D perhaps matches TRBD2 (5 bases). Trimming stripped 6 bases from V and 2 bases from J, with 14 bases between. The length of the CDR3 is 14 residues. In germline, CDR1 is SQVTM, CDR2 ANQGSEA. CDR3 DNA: TGCAGCGTGCTAGCCCTAACTACCTACAATGAGCAGTTCTTC. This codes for CSVLALTTYNEQFF.

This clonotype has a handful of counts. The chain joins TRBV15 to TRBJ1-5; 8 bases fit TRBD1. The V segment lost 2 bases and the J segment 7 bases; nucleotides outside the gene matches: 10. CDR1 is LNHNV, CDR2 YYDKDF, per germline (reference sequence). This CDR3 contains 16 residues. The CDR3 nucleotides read TGTGCCACCAGCAGACTAAGGGGGCAGGGGGCCCAGCCCCAGCATTTT. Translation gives CATSRLRGQGAQPQHF.

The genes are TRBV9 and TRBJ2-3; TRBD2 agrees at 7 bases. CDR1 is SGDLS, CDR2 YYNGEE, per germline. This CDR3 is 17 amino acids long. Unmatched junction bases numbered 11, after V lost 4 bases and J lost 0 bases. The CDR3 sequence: CASSPRTVAGSTDTQYF. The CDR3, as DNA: TGTGCCAGCAGCCCCCGTACGGTAGCGGGCAGCACAGATACGCAGTATTTT.